Below, 2 T cell receptor beta chains from the same sample are listed, as sequenced in a study of T cells after yellow fever vaccination. TCRdb called the 5' RACE reads again in MiXCR, with one record for every CDR3 protein. This table has roughly 65,000 distinct CDR3 sequences, around 6.2% appearing once. The starting material was CD4+ T cells sorted from PBMCs, obtained roughly 14 days after the first yellow fever vaccination. The source is a young man who received the YFV17D yellow fever vaccine.

This clonotype was seen ten or more times. This CDR3 is CASSLRGAGANVLTF. In DNA form, the CDR3 reads TGTGCCAGCAGCTTAAGAGGGGCAGGGGCCAACGTCCTGACTTTC. The genes are TRBV7-9 and TRBJ2-6; either TRBD1 or TRBD2 may fit D (5 bases each). The CDR3 is made up of 15 amino acids. Germline lookup yields CDR1 SEHNR and CDR2 FQNEAQ (reference sequence). Trimming removed 2 bases from V and 4 bases from J, with 9 bases in between.

This clonotype came up many times. The chain uses TRBV6-5 and TRBJ1-2; 7 bases agree with TRBD1. Looked up from germline, CDR1 is MNHEY and CDR2 is SVGAGI. Trimming cost V 2 bases and J 8 bases; bases outside gene matches: 8. CDR3 length: 14 amino acids. The DNA of the CDR3 is TGTGCCAGCAGTTACCAAACAGGGGTTGAGGGCTACACCTTC. Amino acid sequence: CASSYQTGVEGYTF.